The next 27 T cell receptor beta chains were all read from a single sample in a study of Ad26.COV2.S vaccination and SARS-CoV-2 variants. The treatment here: 15 to 20 received Ad26.COV2.S at low or high dose, single or two shots; about 5 received placebo; per-sample allocation not given. Sampling was done on day 63 after the first vaccine or placebo injection. Generated by immunoSEQ multiplex PCR, the TCRdb table keeps only in-frame clones and is missing some. The sample yields fewer than 500,000 clones, about nine tenths seen once. Sequenced material: peripheral blood, taken in a trial of Ad26.COV2.S vaccine versus placebo. The receptors originated from a person aged 18 to 65 who received the Ad26.COV2.S COVID-19 vaccine or a placebo.

The gene calls are TRBV5-4 and TRBJ1-1; D is perhaps TRBD1 (6 bases). Germline V lookup: CDR1 SGHNT, CDR2 YYREEE (reference sequence). The CDR3 extends over 15 amino acids. Trimming removed 2 bases from V and 3 bases from J, with 14 bases in between. The CDR3 protein is CASSFVRGGDTEAFF. The CDR3, as DNA: TGTGCCAGCAGCTTTGTCAGGGGAGGAGACACTGAAGCTTTCTTT.

The chain employs TRBV7-9 and TRBJ2-7; 7 bases match TRBD1. Germline loops: CDR1 SEHNR, CDR2 FQNEAQ (reference sequence). Trimming removed 5 bases from V and 6 bases from J; junction bases left unmatched: 13. This CDR3 has 15 amino acids. The CDR3 DNA reads TGTGCCAGCAGCCCGTCGGGACAGCAAACGGGCGAGCAGTACTTC. The encoded protein is CASSPSGQQTGEQYF.

This chain uses TRBV7-2 with TRBJ2-1; D is perhaps TRBD2 (5 bases). The CDR3 consists of 15 residues. Trimming left V 5 bases short and J 0 bases short, with 11 bases between. CDR1 SGHTA and CDR2 FQGNSA come from the germline V gene. The CDR3 region is CASSPGVSSYNEQFF. The DNA of the CDR3 is TGTGCCAGCAGCCCCGGGGTAAGCTCCTACAATGAGCAGTTCTTC.

This chain connects TRBV9 to TRBJ2-5; TRBD2 matches at 12 bases. With 3 bases clipped from V and 4 bases from J, the junction kept 1 base outside the gene matches. This CDR3 region has 14 residues. Germline V gives CDR1 SGDLS, CDR2 YYNGEE. CDR3 sequence (DNA): TGTGCCAGCAGCGGGGGACTAGCGGGAGAGACCCAGTACTTC. Translation: CASSGGLAGETQYF.

The rearrangement uses TRBV7-2 and TRBJ2-4; 7 bases match TRBD1. The ends lost 5 bases at V and 5 bases at J; junction bases unmatched: 9. Germline V lookup: CDR1 SGHTA, CDR2 FQGNSA. CDR3 length: 15 residues. For the CDR3, the DNA is TGTGCCAGCAGCCTCCAGGGGGTTGGGGAAAACATTCAGTACTTC. Its protein product is CASSLQGVGENIQYF.

The gene calls are TRBV5-1 and TRBJ2-1, with TRBD2 matching over 7 bases. After removal of 0 bases from V and 8 bases from J, the junction contained 5 bases not matched to a gene. Germline loops: CDR1 SGHRS, CDR2 YFSETQ. There are 14 residues in the CDR3. CDR3 coding DNA: TGCGCCAGCAGCTTGGGGGGGACTACACATGAGCAGTTCTTC. This sequence encodes CASSLGGTTHEQFF.

This rearrangement joins TRBV27 to TRBJ1-5; D is perhaps TRBD1 (6 bases). This CDR3 is 13 amino acids long. CDR1 and CDR2 (germline): MNHEY, SMNVEV (reference sequence). V lost 8 bases and J lost 9, with 17 bases in between. CDR3 region: CASGKTGDRPQHF. CDR3 sequence (DNA): TGTGCCAGCGGGAAGACAGGTGATAGGCCCCAGCATTTT.

V gene TRBV5-8 combines with J gene TRBJ2-2, with D hard to call. V lost 1 base and J lost 5, with 6 bases in between. The CDR3 runs to 13 residues. From germline, CDR1 is SGHTS and CDR2 YDEGEE. In DNA form, the CDR3 reads TGTGCCAGCAGCTTGAGAGAGACCGGGGAGCTGTTTTTT. This sequence encodes CASSLRETGELFF.

The J gene is TRBJ1-2, the V gene TRBV27; 10 bases fit TRBD1. After removal of 6 bases from V and 4 bases from J, the junction contained 2 bases not matched to a gene. Germline loops: CDR1 MNHEY, CDR2 SMNVEV (reference sequence). The CDR3 is made up of 13 amino acids. The CDR3 is CASSRDRGYGYTF. CDR3 nucleotide sequence: TGTGCCAGCAGCCGGGACAGGGGCTATGGCTACACCTTC.

The chain employs TRBV5-6 and TRBJ2-7, with D possibly TRBD1 on 5 matching bases. The CDR3 extends over 16 amino acids. The germline V gene encodes CDR1 SGHDT and CDR2 YYEEEE. V was shortened by 0 bases and J by 2 bases, with 15 bases between the two germline ends. This chain's CDR3 is CASSLGTPGLAYEQYF. In DNA form, the CDR3 reads TGTGCCAGCAGCTTGGGGACACCCGGCTTGGCCTACGAGCAGTACTTC.

The rearrangement links TRBV27 to TRBJ2-1; 9 bases are a match to TRBD2. CDR1 and CDR2 from the germline V gene are MNHEY and SMNVEV (reference sequence). Trimming took 8 bases from V and 0 from J; bases not matched to a gene: 26. The CDR3 has 22 amino acids. The CDR3 region is CASGRRRPAWREGRFSYNEQFF. CDR3 sequence (DNA): TGTGCCAGCGGCCGAAGGCGACCGGCCTGGCGGGAGGGCCGTTTCTCCTACAATGAGCAGTTCTTC.

This clone was counted once. Other DNA sequences in this specimen translate into the identical CDR3. This chain connects TRBV28 to TRBJ1-3; the match to TRBD1 covers 9 bases. The germline gives CDR1 MDHEN, CDR2 SYDVKM. The CDR3 contains 16 residues. J lost 3 bases, V lost 2 bases, and 5 bases had no gene match. The CDR3 loop is CASSLAQGASGNTIYF. CDR3 coding DNA: TGTGCCAGCAGTTTAGCACAGGGGGCAAGTGGAAACACCATATATTTT.

V gene TRBV28 combines with J gene TRBJ2-2; TRBD1 is a possible D gene (7 bases). Trimming pared 6 bases from V and 7 bases from J, leaving 18 bases between. The CDR3 covers 15 residues. CDR1 and CDR2 (germline): MDHEN, SYDVKM. The CDR3 loop reads CASSPGQMGGGELFF. The DNA of the CDR3 is TGTGCCAGCAGCCCGGGACAGATGGGGGGCGGGGAGCTGTTTTTT.

This clone was seen a few times. This chain links TRBV4-2 with TRBJ1-1; D might be TRBD1 (5 bases). Germline values: CDR1 LGHNA, CDR2 YNFKEQ. The CDR3 extends over 13 amino acids. V was pared by 7 bases and J by 5 bases, with 14 bases between. The CDR3 coding sequence is TGTGCCAGCACCCGAAGAAAGGGGACTGAAGCTTTCTTT. It encodes CASTRRKGTEAFF.

This clone came up a few times. The V and J genes are TRBV18 and TRBJ1-5; no clear D. Trimming left V 7 bases short and J 9 bases short, with 19 bases between. This CDR3 is 14 amino acids long. CDR1 is KGHSH and CDR2 is LQKENI in the germline V gene. The CDR3 sequence is CASYHHGGLRPQHF. DNA of the CDR3: TGTGCCAGCTATCACCACGGTGGCTTGCGGCCCCAGCATTTT.

The chain joins TRBV5-1 to TRBJ2-7; 9 bases align to TRBD1. This CDR3 is 13 amino acids long. V lost 5 bases to trimming and J lost 3 bases; unmatched junction nucleotides: 3. The germline CDR1 and CDR2 sequences are SGHRS and YFSETQ. The CDR3 sequence is CASRRDRVYEQYF. In DNA form, the CDR3 reads TGCGCCAGCAGACGGGACAGGGTCTACGAGCAGTACTTC.

The chain couples TRBV2 to TRBJ2-3; D not certain. Trimming left V 7 bases short and J 4 bases short, with 12 bases between. The germline V gene has CDR1 SNHLY and CDR2 FYNNEI. This CDR3 region has 13 residues. CDR3 region: CASIRTGADTQYF. The DNA for the CDR3 is TGTGCCAGCATCCGAACTGGGGCAGATACGCAGTATTTT.

The rearrangement uses TRBV5-1 and TRBJ2-7; D is unresolved. The CDR3 is 14 residues long. Trimming cost V 1 base and J 5 bases, with 13 bases left between them. The germline gives CDR1 SGHRS, CDR2 YFSETQ. The CDR3 DNA is TGCGCCAGCAGCTTGTTGTCTGGGGAAAACGAGCAGTACTTC. Protein product: CASSLLSGENEQYF.

The chain joins TRBV30 to TRBJ2-3, with D unresolved. V was pared by 5 bases and J by 1 base, with 7 bases between. The CDR3 spans 12 residues. Germline V gene sequence: CDR1 GTSNPN, CDR2 SVGIG (reference sequence). Written as DNA, the CDR3 is TGTGCCTGGGGACCGGGCACAGATACGCAGTATTTT. It is translated as CAWGPGTDTQYF. The full variable domain, rest sourced from reference TRBV30 and TRBJ2-3, is SQTIHQWPATLVQPVGSPLSLECTVEGTSNPNLYWYRQAAGRGLQLLFYSVGIGQISSEVPQNLSASRPQDRQFILSSKKLLLSDSGFYLCAWGPGTDTQYFGPGTRLTVL.

The V call is TRBV5-6, the J call TRBJ2-5, with TRBD2 as a possible D gene (6 bases). The CDR3 is 15 residues long. Trimming took 4 bases from V and 1 from J, leaving 14 bases between them. CDR1 and CDR2 from the germline V gene are SGHDT and YYEEEE. The CDR3 loop reads CASSPGLLFQETQYF. In nucleotides, the CDR3 is TGTGCCAGCAGCCCTGGACTACTTTTCCAAGAGACCCAGTACTTC.

The rearrangement joins TRBV7-9 to TRBJ2-3, with TRBD1 matching over 7 bases. The germline CDR1 and CDR2 sequences are SEHNR and FQNEAQ (reference sequence). The length of the CDR3 is 15 residues. V trimming: 4 bases; J trimming: 0 bases; junction bases outside the gene matches: 4. The CDR3 DNA reads TGTGCCAGCAGCTATCGGACAGGAAGCACAGATACGCAGTATTTT. This gives the protein CASSYRTGSTDTQYF.

This chain connects TRBV27 to TRBJ1-3; TRBD1 might be the D (5 bases). With 4 bases removed from V and 4 bases from J, the gap between germline ends came to 14 bases. Germline assignment: CDR1 MNHEY and CDR2 SMNVEV (reference sequence). The CDR3 is 15 amino acids. CDR3 DNA: TGTGCCAGCAGTTCCCTCGGGGCGACCGGAAACACCATATATTTT. This sequence encodes CASSSLGATGNTIYF.

The chain couples TRBV7-2 to TRBJ2-7; 10 bases are a match to TRBD2. Germline V gene lookup returns CDR1 SGHTA and CDR2 FQGNSA. The CDR3 totals 18 residues. J was trimmed by 3 bases and V by 0 bases; bases with no gene match: 11. CDR3 DNA: TGTGCCAGCAGCTTAGCGACTAGCGGGTTCCCGCCAGGCTACGAGCAGTACTTC. This gives the protein CASSLATSGFPPGYEQYF.

The chain has TRBV7-2 and TRBJ2-3, with unresolved D. The V gene lost 0 bases and the J gene lost 6 bases, with 10 bases spanning the gap. Germline CDR1 and CDR2: SGHTA and FQGNSA. The CDR3 spans 14 residues. The CDR3 spells CASSLATSRDTQYF. The CDR3 nucleotides are TGTGCCAGCAGCTTAGCGACTTCCCGGGATACGCAGTATTTT.

As for this clone: Other DNA sequences in this specimen translate into the identical CDR3. J is TRBJ1-1 and V is TRBV9, with 10 bases matching TRBD1. This CDR3 has 13 residues. Germline V gene sequence: CDR1 SGDLS, CDR2 YYNGEE. The V gene end was trimmed by 3 bases and the J gene end by 4 bases; junction bases not matched to a gene: 0. This CDR3 is CASSGTGGTEAFF. Here the CDR3 DNA reads TGTGCCAGCAGCGGGACAGGGGGCACTGAAGCTTTCTTT.

The gene calls are TRBV29-1 and TRBJ2-3; perhaps TRBD2 as D (6 bases). CDR3 length: 15 amino acids. Germline assignment: CDR1 SQVTM and CDR2 ANQGSEA. The V end lost 6 bases, the J end lost 1 base, and 17 bases lay between the germline ends. The CDR3 is CSVTLAGRRTDTQYF. The DNA for the CDR3 is TGCAGCGTAACCCTAGCAGGGAGGCGCACAGATACGCAGTATTTT.

In the case of this clone: This sample also contains other DNA sequences that code for the same CDR3. The CDR3 DNA reads as TGTGCCAGCAGCTTGGGGACAGCCCAAGAGACCCAGTACTTC. It is translated as CASSLGTAQETQYF. The chain recombines TRBV5-4 with TRBJ2-5, with D perhaps matching TRBD1 (6 bases). The CDR3 runs to 14 residues. The germline V and J ends were trimmed by 0 bases and 1 base, with 7 bases remaining between them. Germline CDR1 and CDR2: SGHNT and YYREEE (reference sequence). The full variable domain, with the rest looked up from reference TRBV5-4 and TRBJ2-5, is ETGVTQSPTHLIKTRGQQVTLRCSSQSGHNTVSWYQQALGQGPQFIFQYYREEENGRGNFPPRFSGLQFPNYSSELNVNALELDDSALYLCASSLGTAQETQYFGPGTRLLVL.